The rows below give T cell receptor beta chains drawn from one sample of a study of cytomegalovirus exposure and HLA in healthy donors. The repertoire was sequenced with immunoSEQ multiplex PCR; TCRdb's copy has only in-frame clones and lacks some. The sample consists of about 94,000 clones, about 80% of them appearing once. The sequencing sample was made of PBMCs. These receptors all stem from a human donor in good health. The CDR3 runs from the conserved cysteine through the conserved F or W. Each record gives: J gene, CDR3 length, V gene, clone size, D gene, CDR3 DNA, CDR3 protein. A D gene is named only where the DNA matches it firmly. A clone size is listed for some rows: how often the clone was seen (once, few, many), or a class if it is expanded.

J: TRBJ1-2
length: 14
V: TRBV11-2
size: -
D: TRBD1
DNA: TGTGCCAGCAACCCAGGGGGCCCTAGCTATGGCTACACCTTC
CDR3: CASNPGGPSYGYTF

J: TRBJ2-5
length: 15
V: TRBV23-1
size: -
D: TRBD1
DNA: TGCGCCAGCAGTCACGGGACAGGGGGCGCGGAGACCCAGTACTTC
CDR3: CASSHGTGGAETQYF

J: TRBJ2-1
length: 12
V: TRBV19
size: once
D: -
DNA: TGTGCCAGCCGGCTCCTAGCAGGCGAGCAGTTCTTC
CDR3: CASRLLAGEQFF

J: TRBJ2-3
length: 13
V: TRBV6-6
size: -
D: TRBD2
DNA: TGTGCCAGCAGAGCGGGGGCCACAGATACGCAGTATTTT
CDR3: CASRAGATDTQYF

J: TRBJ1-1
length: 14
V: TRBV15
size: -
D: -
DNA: TGTGCCACCAGCGTGAGAGGCCCGAACACTGAAGCTTTCTTT
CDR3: CATSVRGPNTEAFF

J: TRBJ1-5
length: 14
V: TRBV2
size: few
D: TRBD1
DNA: TGTGCCAGCAGTCCGGGACAGGGCAATCAGCCCCAGCATTTT
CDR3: CASSPGQGNQPQHF

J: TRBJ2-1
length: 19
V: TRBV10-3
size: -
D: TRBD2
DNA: TGTGCCATCAGCTCTGTTGCGGCTAGCGGGAGCCGCGCCTACAATGAGCAGTTCTTC
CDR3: CAISSVAASGSRAYNEQFF

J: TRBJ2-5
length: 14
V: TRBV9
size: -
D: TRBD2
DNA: TGTGCCAGCAGCGTGGAGGGAGGGAAAGAGACCCAGTACTTC
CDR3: CASSVEGGKETQYF

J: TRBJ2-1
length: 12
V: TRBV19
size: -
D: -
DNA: TGTGCCAGTAGGATCGACACCAATGAGCAGTTCTTC
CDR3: CASRIDTNEQFF

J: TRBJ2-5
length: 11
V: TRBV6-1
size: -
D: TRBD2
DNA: TGTGCCGGGGGACTAGCGGGTACCCAGTACTTC
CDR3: CAGGLAGTQYF

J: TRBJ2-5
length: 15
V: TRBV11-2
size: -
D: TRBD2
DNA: TGTGCCAGCAGCTTATCGGGGACTAGCGGGACCCCCAGGTACTTC
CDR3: CASSLSGTSGTPRYF

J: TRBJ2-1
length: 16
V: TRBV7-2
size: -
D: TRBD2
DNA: TGTGCCAGCAGCTTAGTTATGCTAGCGGGACTCTATGAGCAGTTCTTC
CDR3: CASSLVMLAGLYEQFF

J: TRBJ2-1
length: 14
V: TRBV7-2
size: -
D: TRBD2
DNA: TGTGCCAGCAGCCTGGGGCAGAGCGGGGGTGAGCAGTTCTTC
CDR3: CASSLGQSGGEQFF

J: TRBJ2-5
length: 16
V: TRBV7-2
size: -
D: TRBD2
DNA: TGTGCCAGCAGCTCCTCACTAGCGGGAGTGGGGGAGACCCAGTACTTC
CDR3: CASSSSLAGVGETQYF

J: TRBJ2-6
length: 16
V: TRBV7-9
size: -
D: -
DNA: TGTGCCAGCAGCTACCTGCAGGGGTCTGGGGCCAACGTCCTGACTTTC
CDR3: CASSYLQGSGANVLTF

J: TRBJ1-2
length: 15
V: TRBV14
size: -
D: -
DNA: TGTGCCAGCAGCCAAGAGGGGCCGGGGGTGAATGGCTACACCTTC
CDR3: CASSQEGPGVNGYTF

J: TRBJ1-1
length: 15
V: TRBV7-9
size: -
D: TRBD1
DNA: TGTGCCAGCAGACAGGGACAGGGTCGGTTTACTGAAGCTTTCTTT
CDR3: CASRQGQGRFTEAFF

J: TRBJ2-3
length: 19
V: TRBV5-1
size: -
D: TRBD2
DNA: TGCGCCAGCAGCTTGGGAGTACCGGGACTAGCGGGGACCACAGATACGCAGTATTTT
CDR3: CASSLGVPGLAGTTDTQYF

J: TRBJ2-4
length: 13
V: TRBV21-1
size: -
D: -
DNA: TGTGCCAGCAGCAAGAGGGACGGGACTGGGGCGTACTTC
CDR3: CASSKRDGTGAYF

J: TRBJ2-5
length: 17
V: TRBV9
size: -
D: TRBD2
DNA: TGTGCCAGCAGCGCCGGAGGACTAGCGGGGGGCAAAGAGACCCAGTACTTC
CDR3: CASSAGGLAGGKETQYF

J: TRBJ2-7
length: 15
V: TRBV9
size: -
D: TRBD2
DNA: TGTGCCAGCAGCGTGACCGGGGGGGCATCGTACGAGCAGTACTTC
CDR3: CASSVTGGASYEQYF

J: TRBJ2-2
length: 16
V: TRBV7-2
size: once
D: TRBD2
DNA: TGTGCCAGCAGATTTACTAGCGGGGGGGCTTCCGGGGAGCTGTTTTTT
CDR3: CASRFTSGGASGELFF

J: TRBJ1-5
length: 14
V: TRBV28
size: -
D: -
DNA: TGTGCCAGCAGTTTCGTAGTGAAAAATCAGCCCCAGCATTTT
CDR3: CASSFVVKNQPQHF

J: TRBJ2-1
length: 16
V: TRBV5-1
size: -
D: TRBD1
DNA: TGCGCCAGCAGCCAACCCCTGGGACAGTTCTACAATGAGCAGTTCTTC
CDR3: CASSQPLGQFYNEQFF

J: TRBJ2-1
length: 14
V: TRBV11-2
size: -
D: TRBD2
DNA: TGTGCCAGCAGCCTGATGATAGCGGGAGGGCCCAAGTTCTTC
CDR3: CASSLMIAGGPKFF

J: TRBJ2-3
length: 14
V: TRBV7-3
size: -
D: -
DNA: TGTGCCAGCAGCCCGCAGGGTTATACAGATACGCAGTATTTT
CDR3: CASSPQGYTDTQYF

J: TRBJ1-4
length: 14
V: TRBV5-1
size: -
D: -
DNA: TGCGCCAGCCGCTCGGGACTTGGAAATGAAAAACTGTTTTTT
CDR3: CASRSGLGNEKLFF

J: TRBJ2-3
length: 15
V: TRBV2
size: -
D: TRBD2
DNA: TGTGCCAGCAGGGACCTAGCGGGGAGCACAGATACGCAGTATTTT
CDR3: CASRDLAGSTDTQYF

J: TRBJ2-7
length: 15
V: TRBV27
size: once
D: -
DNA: TGTGCCAGCAGTTTATCTGGCGGGGGCGGCTACGAGCAGTACTTC
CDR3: CASSLSGGGGYEQYF

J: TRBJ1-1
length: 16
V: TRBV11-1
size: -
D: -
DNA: TGTGCCAGCGAAAAAGAGCTGATCGGGGAGAACACTGAAGCTTTCTTT
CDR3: CASEKELIGENTEAFF

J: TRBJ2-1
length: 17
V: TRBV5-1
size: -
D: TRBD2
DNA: TGCGCCAGCAGGATGCAGGGTTCCGGGAGGGCGGACAATGAGCAGTTCTTC
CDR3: CASRMQGSGRADNEQFF

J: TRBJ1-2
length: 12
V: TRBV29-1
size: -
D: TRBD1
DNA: TGCAGCGTCCCAGGGGGAGGTTATGGCTACACCTTC
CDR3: CSVPGGGYGYTF

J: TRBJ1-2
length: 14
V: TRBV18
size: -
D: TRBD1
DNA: TGTGCCAGCTTCCGGACAGGGGGATTCTATGGCTACACCTTC
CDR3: CASFRTGGFYGYTF

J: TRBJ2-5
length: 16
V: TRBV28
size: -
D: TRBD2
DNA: TGTGCCAGCAGAAGCTCTAGCGGGGCGCTCCAAGAGACCCAGTACTTC
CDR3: CASRSSSGALQETQYF

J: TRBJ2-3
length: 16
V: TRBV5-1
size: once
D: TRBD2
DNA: TGCGCCAGCAGCTTGGCTAGCGGCCCGAGCACAGATACGCAGTATTTT
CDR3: CASSLASGPSTDTQYF

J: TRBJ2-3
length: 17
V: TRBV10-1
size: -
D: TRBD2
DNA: TGCGCCAGCAGCGAGTGGGGACTAGCGCGATACACAGATACGCAGTATTTT
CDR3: CASSEWGLARYTDTQYF

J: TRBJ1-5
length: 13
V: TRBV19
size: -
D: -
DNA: TGTGCCACAATGGCCGTAGGGGATCAGCCCCAGCATTTT
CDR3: CATMAVGDQPQHF